The 22 T cell receptor beta chains below come from one sample, sequenced in a study of neurological immune-mediated disorders. One entry per CDR3 protein, called by TCRdb with MiXCR from the 5' RACE reads. The data hold tens of thousands of distinct CDR3 sequences, with about 9.3% observed a single time. Source material: PBMCs. Source of these receptors: a middle-aged woman with HTLV-1-associated myelopathy (HAM/TSP).

This clonotype appeared many times. V and J are TRBV6-1 and TRBJ1-1; maybe TRBD1 (6 bases). Germline CDR1 and CDR2: MNHNS and SASEGT. Trimming left V 6 bases short and J 5 bases short, with 16 bases between. The CDR3 consists of 14 residues. This CDR3 reads CASRAQGLRTEAFF. The CDR3 DNA is TGTGCCAGCAGGGCCCAGGGGTTACGGACTGAAGCTTTCTTT.

This chain links TRBV18 with TRBJ2-7; D gene ambiguous. Germline CDR1 and CDR2: KGHSH and LQKENI. The V and J ends lost 2 bases and 3 bases respectively, with 11 bases between them. CDR3 length: 14 amino acids. The CDR3 is CASSPYDNNYEQYF. The CDR3 DNA is TGTGCCAGCTCACCATACGACAACAACTACGAGCAGTACTTC.

This clonotype was found many times. CDR3 sequence: CASSHPGGAGGYNEQFF. For the CDR3, the DNA is TGTGCCAGCAGCCACCCGGGAGGGGCGGGGGGTTACAATGAGCAGTTCTTC. This chain connects TRBV3-1 to TRBJ2-1, with 8 bases identical to TRBD2. The CDR3 is made up of 17 amino acids. Germline assignment: CDR1 LGHDT and CDR2 YNNKEL (reference sequence). The J segment lost 4 bases and the V segment lost 3 bases, leaving 11 bases of the junction unmatched.

With respect to this clonotype: Possible read error: a much larger clone is one base away. The V gene is TRBV20-1, the J gene TRBJ1-1; perhaps TRBD1 as D (5 bases). Germline-derived CDR1 and CDR2 are DFQATT and SNEGSKA (reference sequence). The germline V and J ends were trimmed by 6 bases and 1 base, with 9 bases remaining between them. The CDR3 has 12 amino acids. For the CDR3, the DNA is TGCAGTGCACGGGGCTGGAACACTGAAGCTTTCTTT. Amino acids: CSARGWNTEAFF.

This clonotype has at least ten counts. The J gene is TRBJ2-1, the V gene TRBV2; the D gene could be TRBD1 or TRBD2 (6 bases each). Trimming shortened V by 2 bases and J by 2 bases, and 10 bases separated the two germline ends. Germline V gene sequence: CDR1 SNHLY, CDR2 FYNNEI. The CDR3 runs 15 residues. The CDR3 DNA follows: TGTGCCAGCAGTGAACGGGGGCCCCCCTACAATGAGCAGTTCTTC. It codes for CASSERGPPYNEQFF. Full variable domain (remainder filled in from reference TRBV2 and TRBJ2-1): EPEVTQTPSHQVTQMGQEVILRCVPISNHLYFYWYRQILGQKVEFLVSFYNNEISEKSEIFDDQFSVERPDGSNFTLKIRSTKLEDSAMYFCASSERGPPYNEQFFGPGTRLTVL.

This clonotype has at least ten counts. The rearrangement links TRBV5-1 to TRBJ2-7, with D hard to call. Germline CDR1 and CDR2: SGHRS and YFSETQ. The length of the CDR3 is 13 residues. V was trimmed by 0 bases and J by 4 bases, leaving 8 bases between them. The CDR3 is CASSLGGRYEQYF. The CDR3 bases are TGCGCCAGCAGCTTGGGTGGTCGGTACGAGCAGTACTTC.

This clonotype came up a few times. The chain combines TRBV7-2 with TRBJ2-3; D is perhaps TRBD2 (5 bases). Germline V gene lookup returns CDR1 SGHTA and CDR2 FQGNSA. Trimming shortened V by 5 bases and J by 6 bases, and 15 bases separated the two germline ends. This CDR3 contains 14 residues. CDR3 sequence (DNA): TGTGCCAGCAGCCACACACGGGGTTGGGATACGCAGTATTTT. Protein product: CASSHTRGWDTQYF.

This clonotype was counted many times. This chain joins TRBV20-1 and TRBJ1-5, with D uncertain. Per germline, CDR1 DFQATT and CDR2 SNEGSKA (reference sequence). This CDR3 contains 14 residues. Trimming stripped 4 bases from V and 2 bases from J, with 12 bases between. The CDR3 DNA follows: TGCAGTGCTACGCTGCGAGCTGGCAATCAGCCCCAGCATTTT. Translation: CSATLRAGNQPQHF.

The genes are TRBV5-1 and TRBJ2-1, with D perhaps matching TRBD2 (6 bases). Trimming left V 4 bases short and J 7 bases short, with 27 bases between. This CDR3 spans 18 amino acids. The V gene's germline CDR1 is SGHRS and CDR2 YFSETQ. DNA for the CDR3: TGCGCCAGCAGCCCGGGCCCGGGGGAGATCGGGCTGTGGAATGAGCAGTTCTTC. Protein: CASSPGPGEIGLWNEQFF.

This clonotype was seen a single time. This could be a read error, since a much larger clone is one nucleotide away. V usage is TRBV12-3 or TRBV12-4 and J usage is TRBJ1-2; TRBD1 might be the D (5 bases). V was cut by 5 bases and J by 4 bases, with 20 bases left in between. This CDR3 spans 16 amino acids. The CDR3 is CASSTPRGGTGYGYTF. CDR3 nucleotides: TGTGCCAGCAGTACCCCTCGGGGAGGGACTGGCTATGGCTACACCTTC.

V gene TRBV6-2 or TRBV6-3 combines with J gene TRBJ2-4, with TRBD1 identical over 8 bases. V lost 11 bases, J lost 5 bases, and 8 bases stayed unmatched. The CDR3 runs 13 residues. Germline CDR1 MNHEY, CDR2 SVGEGT. The DNA of the CDR3 is TGTGCCGGGGGGACAGGTCTGGAAAACATTCAGTACTTC. Its translation: CAGGTGLENIQYF.

This clonotype has a count of ten or more. This CDR3 is CASSLARALGETQYF. In DNA, the CDR3 is TGTGCCAGCAGCTTGGCTAGGGCCCTGGGGGAGACCCAGTACTTC. J is TRBJ2-5 and V is TRBV7-2; D is undetermined. CDR3 length: 15 residues. Germline lookup yields CDR1 SGHTA and CDR2 FQGNSA. The ends were cut back, 3 bases at V and 5 bases at J, with 16 bases in the middle.

This clonotype was counted a few times. The V gene is TRBV7-2, the J gene TRBJ1-1, with D uncertain. This CDR3 has 12 residues. The germline CDR1 and CDR2 sequences are SGHTA and FQGNSA. Trimming took 8 bases from V and 3 from J, leaving 10 bases between them. CDR3 sequence reads: CASPTPDTEAFF. CDR3 sequence (DNA): TGTGCCAGCCCCACCCCGGACACTGAAGCTTTCTTT.

This clonotype showed up many times. The chain recombines TRBV4-3 with TRBJ1-1; D is unclear. In germline, CDR1 is LGHNA, CDR2 YSLEER. Trimming shortened V by 0 bases and J by 0 bases, and 14 bases separated the two germline ends. The CDR3 has 17 residues. CDR3 in amino acids: CASSQEISGRMNTEAFF. The CDR3 DNA reads as TGCGCCAGCAGCCAAGAAATCTCGGGCAGAATGAACACTGAAGCTTTCTTT.

This clonotype was recorded at least ten times. V gene TRBV12-3 or TRBV12-4 combines with J gene TRBJ1-4, with 8 bases identical to TRBD1. There are 14 residues in the CDR3. With V trimmed by 4 bases and J by 7 bases, 5 bases remained unmatched. For the CDR3, the DNA is TGTGCCAGCAGTTCCACAGGGGGAGGTGAAAAACTGTTTTTT. Amino acid sequence: CASSSTGGGEKLFF.

On this clonotype itself: Given a much more abundant clone one base away, this may be a read error. This chain links TRBV5-1 with TRBJ2-5; no firm D call. The CDR3 is 14 amino acids. Germline V gives CDR1 SGHRS, CDR2 YFSETQ. The CDR3 DNA follows: TGCACCAGCAGCTTGTTGCGGAAACAAGAGACCCAGTACTTC. It is translated as CTSSLLRKQETQYF.

At least ten counts were recorded for this clonotype. The chain recombines TRBV9 with TRBJ2-5; D might be TRBD1 or TRBD2, each matching 5 bases. Germline CDR1 reads SGDLS; CDR2 reads YYNGEE. The V gene lost 0 bases and the J gene lost 4 bases, with 13 bases spanning the gap. CDR3 length: 15 residues. This CDR3 reads CASSVGAGTAETQYF. CDR3 sequence (DNA): TGTGCCAGCAGCGTAGGGGCAGGGACGGCAGAGACCCAGTACTTC.

This clonotype was recorded many times. The rearrangement links TRBV6-1 to TRBJ2-3; 10 bases align to TRBD2. Germline V gene sequence: CDR1 MNHNS, CDR2 SASEGT. The CDR3 runs to 17 residues. Trimming cost V 7 bases and J 1 base; bases outside gene matches: 11. CDR3 sequence (DNA): TGTGCCAGCACGTTGAGAGCGGGGGGGCTTGGCACAGATACGCAGTATTTT. Its translation is CASTLRAGGLGTDTQYF.

This clonotype has ten or more counts. The chain links TRBV28 to TRBJ2-7; 8 bases line up with TRBD1. The junction had 8 bases not matched to a gene; V was cut back by 6 bases and J by 4 bases. Germline values: CDR1 MDHEN, CDR2 SYDVKM. The CDR3 totals 14 residues. CDR3 DNA: TGTGCCAGCAGGTCGACAGGGGATCGTTACGAGCAGTACTTC. Its protein product is CASRSTGDRYEQYF.

This clonotype was observed many times. The chain joins TRBV4-1 to TRBJ1-1; weak D call: TRBD1 (6 bases). V lost 1 base and J lost 10, with 16 bases in between. The CDR3 is 14 residues long. Germline-derived CDR1 and CDR2 are MGHRA and YSYEKL. The CDR3: CASSQVDRIGGAFF. CDR3 nucleotides: TGCGCCAGCAGCCAAGTCGACAGGATAGGAGGAGCTTTCTTT.

This clonotype was recorded many times. CDR3 amino acids: CASSLVSSNYGYTF. DNA of the CDR3: TGCGCCAGCAGCTTGGTCAGTTCTAACTATGGCTACACCTTC. The chain uses TRBV5-1 and TRBJ1-2; no clear D. Between the trimmed V and J ends, which lost 0 bases and 0 bases, there was a span of 6 bases. Per germline, CDR1 SGHRS and CDR2 YFSETQ. The CDR3 sequence is 14 residues long.

This clonotype appeared many times. The gene calls are TRBV5-1 and TRBJ2-7; 7 bases line up with TRBD1. Germline-derived CDR1 and CDR2 are SGHRS and YFSETQ. Losses at the gene ends were 0 bases for V and 2 bases for J; bases not matched to a gene: 5. The CDR3 consists of 15 residues. CDR3 residues: CASSLGGQLTYEQYF. The CDR3 DNA is TGCGCCAGCAGCTTGGGGGGACAGCTAACCTACGAGCAGTACTTC.